This TCR beta chain was captured by sequencing in a study of cytomegalovirus exposure and HLA in healthy donors. Here immunoSEQ multiplex PCR was the method, and the copy in TCRdb shows in-frame clones only, minus some. The sample holds 90,000 to 130,000 clones; approximately 89% are singletons and the top ten take around 2%. Findings of the study overall: In vitro checks showed that three CMV-associated chains really do target CMV antigens. The investigators catalogued some 160 TCR beta chains as cytomegalovirus-associated.

Unmatched junction bases numbered 4, after V lost 4 bases and J lost 10 bases. Germline V gene sequence: CDR1 MDHEN, CDR2 SYDVKM. This CDR3 has 13 amino acids. On this clone: The antigen is not known.

The donors were members of the validation cohort, which comprised around 110 subjects and was separate from the first cohort of roughly 700 subjects. Sequencing was performed on PBMCs. The J gene is TRBJ1-6, the V gene TRBV28; 7 bases are a match to TRBD1. The TCR sequence derives from a young woman in good health and CMV-seronegative. The DNA of the CDR3 is TGTGCCAGCAGTTCGACAGGGCCCTCACCCCTCCACTTT. Protein sequence: CASSSTGPSPLHF.